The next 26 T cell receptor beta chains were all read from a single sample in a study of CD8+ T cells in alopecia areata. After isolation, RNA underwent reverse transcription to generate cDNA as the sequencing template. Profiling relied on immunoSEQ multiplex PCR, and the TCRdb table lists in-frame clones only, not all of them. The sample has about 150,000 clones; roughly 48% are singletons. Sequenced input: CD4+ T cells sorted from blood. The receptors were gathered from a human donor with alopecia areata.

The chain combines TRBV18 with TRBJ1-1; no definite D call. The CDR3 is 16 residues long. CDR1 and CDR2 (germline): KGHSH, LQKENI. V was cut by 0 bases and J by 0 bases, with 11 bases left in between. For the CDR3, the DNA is TGTGCCAGCTCACCACCGGATCGGGAGATGAACACTGAAGCTTTCTTT. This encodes CASSPPDREMNTEAFF.

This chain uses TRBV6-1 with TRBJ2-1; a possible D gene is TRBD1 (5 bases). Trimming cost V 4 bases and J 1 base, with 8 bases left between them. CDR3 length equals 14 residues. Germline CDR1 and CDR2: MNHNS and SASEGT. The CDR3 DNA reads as TGTGCCAGCAGTGGGACACAATCCTACAATGAGCAGTTCTTC. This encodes CASSGTQSYNEQFF.

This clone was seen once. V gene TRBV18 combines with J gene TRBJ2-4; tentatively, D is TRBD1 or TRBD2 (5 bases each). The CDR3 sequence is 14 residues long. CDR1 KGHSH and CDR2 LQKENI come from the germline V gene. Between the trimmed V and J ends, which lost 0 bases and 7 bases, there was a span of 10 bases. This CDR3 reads CASSPPSGGNIQYF. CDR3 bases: TGTGCCAGCTCACCACCGTCTGGGGGTAACATTCAGTACTTC.

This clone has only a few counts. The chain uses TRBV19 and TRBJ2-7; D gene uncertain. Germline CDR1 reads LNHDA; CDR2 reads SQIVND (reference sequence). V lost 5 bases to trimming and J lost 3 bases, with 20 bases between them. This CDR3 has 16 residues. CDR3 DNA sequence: TGTGCCAGTAGTTTAGGTGTAAGGAGCTTAGGCTACGAGCAGTACTTC. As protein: CASSLGVRSLGYEQYF. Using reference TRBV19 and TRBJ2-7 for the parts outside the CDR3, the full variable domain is DGGITQSPKYLFRKEGQNVTLSCEQNLNHDAMYWYRQDPGQGLRLIYYSQIVNDFQKGDIAEGYSVSREKKESFPLTVTSAQKNPTAFYLCASSLGVRSLGYEQYFGPGTRLTVT.

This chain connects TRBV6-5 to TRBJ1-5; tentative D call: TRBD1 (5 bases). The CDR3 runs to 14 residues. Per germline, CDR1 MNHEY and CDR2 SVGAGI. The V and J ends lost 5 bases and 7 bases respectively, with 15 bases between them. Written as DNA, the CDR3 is TGTGCCAGCAGTCGGACGGGGGGTTGGCAGCCCCAGCATTTT. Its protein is CASSRTGGWQPQHF.

The CDR3: CASSYDSHGDGTQYF. The CDR3 bases are TGTGCCAGCAGTTACGACTCCCACGGGGACGGTACGCAGTATTTT. The genes are TRBV6-5 and TRBJ2-3; the D call may be TRBD1 or TRBD2 (5 bases each). Trimming left V 2 bases short and J 8 bases short, with 17 bases between. CDR3 size: 15 residues. Germline V gives CDR1 MNHEY, CDR2 SVGAGI.

CDR3 loop: CASSGGGTQETQYF. The CDR3 region has the DNA TGCGCCAGCAGCGGAGGCGGGACTCAGGAGACCCAGTACTTC. This chain connects TRBV5-1 to TRBJ2-5; TRBD2 is a possible D gene (6 bases). V lost 4 bases, J lost 5 bases, and 15 bases lay in between. Germline lookup yields CDR1 SGHRS and CDR2 YFSETQ. The CDR3 extends over 14 amino acids.

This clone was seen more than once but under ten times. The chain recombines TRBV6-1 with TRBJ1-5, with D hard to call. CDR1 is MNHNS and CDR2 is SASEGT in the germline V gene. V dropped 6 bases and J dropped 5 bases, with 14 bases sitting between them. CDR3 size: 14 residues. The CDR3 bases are TGTGCCAGCAGCCCGATCGGGAGGGATCAGCCCCAGCATTTT. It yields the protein CASSPIGRDQPQHF.

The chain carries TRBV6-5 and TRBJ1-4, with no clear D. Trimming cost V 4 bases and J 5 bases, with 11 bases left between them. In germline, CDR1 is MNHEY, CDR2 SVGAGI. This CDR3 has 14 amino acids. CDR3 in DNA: TGTGCCAGCAGTTTTACACGAACCAATGAAAAACTGTTTTTT. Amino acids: CASSFTRTNEKLFF.

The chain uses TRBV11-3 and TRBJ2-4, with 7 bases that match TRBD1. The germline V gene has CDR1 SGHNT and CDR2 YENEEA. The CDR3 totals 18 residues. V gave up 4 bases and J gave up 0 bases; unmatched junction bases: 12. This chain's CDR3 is CASSSLDRFLSAKNIQYF. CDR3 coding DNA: TGTGCCAGCAGCTCCCTGGACAGGTTTCTTTCAGCCAAAAACATTCAGTACTTC.

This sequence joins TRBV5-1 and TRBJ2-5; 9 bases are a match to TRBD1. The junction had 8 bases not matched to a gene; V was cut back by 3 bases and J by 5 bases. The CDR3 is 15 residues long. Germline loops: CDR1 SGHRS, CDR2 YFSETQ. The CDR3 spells CASSWGGTGMETQYF. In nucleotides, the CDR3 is TGCGCCAGCAGCTGGGGCGGGACAGGGATGGAGACCCAGTACTTC.

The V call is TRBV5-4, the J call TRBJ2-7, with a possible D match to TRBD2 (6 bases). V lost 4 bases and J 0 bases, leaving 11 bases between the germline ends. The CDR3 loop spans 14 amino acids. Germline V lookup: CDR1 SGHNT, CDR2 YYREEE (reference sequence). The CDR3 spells CASSPGLTSYEQYF. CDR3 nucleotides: TGTGCCAGCAGCCCGGGACTGACCTCCTACGAGCAGTACTTC.

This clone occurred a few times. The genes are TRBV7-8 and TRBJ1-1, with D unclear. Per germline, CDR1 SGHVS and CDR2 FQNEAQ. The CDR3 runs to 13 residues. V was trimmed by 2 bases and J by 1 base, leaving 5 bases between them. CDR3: CASSLYRNTEAFF. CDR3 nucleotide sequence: TGTGCCAGCAGCTTATACAGGAACACTGAAGCTTTCTTT.

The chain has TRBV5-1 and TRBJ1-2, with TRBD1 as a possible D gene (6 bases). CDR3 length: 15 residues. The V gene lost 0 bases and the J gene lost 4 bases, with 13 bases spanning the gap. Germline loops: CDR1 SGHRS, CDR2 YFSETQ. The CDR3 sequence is CASSLAQGGVYGYTF. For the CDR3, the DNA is TGCGCCAGCAGCTTGGCACAGGGTGGAGTCTATGGCTACACCTTC.

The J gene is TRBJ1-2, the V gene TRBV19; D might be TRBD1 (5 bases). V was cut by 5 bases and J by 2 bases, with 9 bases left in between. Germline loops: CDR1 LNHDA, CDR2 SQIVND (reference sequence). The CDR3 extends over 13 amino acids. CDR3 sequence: CASSRQGNYGYTF. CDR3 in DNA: TGTGCCAGTAGTCGTCAGGGCAACTATGGCTACACCTTC.

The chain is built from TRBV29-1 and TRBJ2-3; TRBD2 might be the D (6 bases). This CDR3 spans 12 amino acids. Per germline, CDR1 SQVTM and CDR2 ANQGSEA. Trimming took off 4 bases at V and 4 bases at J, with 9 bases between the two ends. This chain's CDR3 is CSVGRGSDTQYF. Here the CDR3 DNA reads TGCAGCGTTGGTCGGGGGTCAGATACGCAGTATTTT.

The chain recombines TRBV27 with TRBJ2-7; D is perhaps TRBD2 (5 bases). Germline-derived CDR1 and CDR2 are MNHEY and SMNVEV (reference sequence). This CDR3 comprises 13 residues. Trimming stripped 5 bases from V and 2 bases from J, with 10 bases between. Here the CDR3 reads CASSRSGTYEQYF. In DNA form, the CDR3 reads TGTGCCAGCAGTAGAAGCGGAACCTACGAGCAGTACTTC.

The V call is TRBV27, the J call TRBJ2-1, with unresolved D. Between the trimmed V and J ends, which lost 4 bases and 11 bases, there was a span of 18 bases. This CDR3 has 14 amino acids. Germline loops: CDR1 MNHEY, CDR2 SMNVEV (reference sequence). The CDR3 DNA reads TGTGCCAGCAGTTCCCGGCGACTTCGGATTCAGCAGTTCTTC. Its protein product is CASSSRRLRIQQFF.

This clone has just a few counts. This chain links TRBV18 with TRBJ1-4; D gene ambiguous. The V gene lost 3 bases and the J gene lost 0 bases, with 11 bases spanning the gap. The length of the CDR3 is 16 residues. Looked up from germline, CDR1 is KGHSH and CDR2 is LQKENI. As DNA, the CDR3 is TGTGCCAGCTCACCGGTTAGGACCGCAACTAATGAAAAACTGTTTTTT. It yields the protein CASSPVRTATNEKLFF.

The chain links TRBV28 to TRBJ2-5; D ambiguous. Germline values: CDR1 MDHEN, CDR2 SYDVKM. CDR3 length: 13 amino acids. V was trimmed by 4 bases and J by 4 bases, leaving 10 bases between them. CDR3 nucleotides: TGTGCCAGCAGTTCACCGGAATCAGAGACCCAGTACTTC. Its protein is CASSSPESETQYF.

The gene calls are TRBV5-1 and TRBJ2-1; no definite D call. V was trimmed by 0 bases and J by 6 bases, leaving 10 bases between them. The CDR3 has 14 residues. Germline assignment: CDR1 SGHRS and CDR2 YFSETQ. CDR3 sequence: CASSLAVSVNEQFF. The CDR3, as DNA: TGCGCCAGCAGCTTGGCCGTTAGTGTCAATGAGCAGTTCTTC.

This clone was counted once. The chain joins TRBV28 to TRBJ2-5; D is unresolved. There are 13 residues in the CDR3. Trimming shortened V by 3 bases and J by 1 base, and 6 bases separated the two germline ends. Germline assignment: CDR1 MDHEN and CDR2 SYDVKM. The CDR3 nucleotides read TGTGCCAGCAGTTTGATAAGCCAAGAGACCCAGTACTTC. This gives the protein CASSLISQETQYF.

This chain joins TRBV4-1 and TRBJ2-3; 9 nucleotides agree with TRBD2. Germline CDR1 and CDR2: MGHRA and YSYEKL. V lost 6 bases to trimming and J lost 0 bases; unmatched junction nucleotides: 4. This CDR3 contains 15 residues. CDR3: CASRVLAGSTDTQYF. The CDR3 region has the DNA TGCGCCAGCAGGGTACTAGCGGGTAGCACAGATACGCAGTATTTT.

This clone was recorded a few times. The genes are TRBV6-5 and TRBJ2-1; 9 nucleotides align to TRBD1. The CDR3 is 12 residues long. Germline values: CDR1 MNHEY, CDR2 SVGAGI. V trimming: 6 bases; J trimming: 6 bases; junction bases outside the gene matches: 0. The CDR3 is CASRTGGNEQFF. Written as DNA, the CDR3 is TGTGCCAGCAGGACAGGGGGCAATGAGCAGTTCTTC.

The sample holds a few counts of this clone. The CDR3 here is CASSLRAYMDGYTF. The CDR3, as DNA: TGTGCCAGCAGCTTACGGGCTTATATGGATGGCTACACCTTC. The genes are TRBV7-9 and TRBJ1-2; unclear D gene. Trimming pared 2 bases from V and 6 bases from J, leaving 13 bases between. Germline-derived CDR1 and CDR2 are SEHNR and FQNEAQ (reference sequence). This CDR3 spans 14 amino acids.

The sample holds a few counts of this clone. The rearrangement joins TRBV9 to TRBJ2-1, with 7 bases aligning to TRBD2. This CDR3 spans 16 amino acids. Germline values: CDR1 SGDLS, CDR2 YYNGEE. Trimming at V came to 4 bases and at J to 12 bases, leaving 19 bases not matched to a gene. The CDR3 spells CASSPDPGRAGFGQFF. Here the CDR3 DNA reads TGTGCCAGCAGCCCAGATCCGGGGAGGGCGGGATTTGGGCAGTTCTTC.